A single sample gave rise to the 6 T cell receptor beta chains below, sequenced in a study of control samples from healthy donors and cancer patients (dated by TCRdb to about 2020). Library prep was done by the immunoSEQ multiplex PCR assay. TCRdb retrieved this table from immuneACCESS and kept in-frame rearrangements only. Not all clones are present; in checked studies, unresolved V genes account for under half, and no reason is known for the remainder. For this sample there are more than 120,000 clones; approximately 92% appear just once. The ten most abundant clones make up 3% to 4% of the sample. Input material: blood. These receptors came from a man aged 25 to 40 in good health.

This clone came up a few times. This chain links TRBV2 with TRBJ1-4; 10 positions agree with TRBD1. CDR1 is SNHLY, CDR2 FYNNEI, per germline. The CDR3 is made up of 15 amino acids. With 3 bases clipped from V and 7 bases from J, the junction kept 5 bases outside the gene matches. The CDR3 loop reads CASSDRGTGAEKLFF. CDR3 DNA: TGTGCCAGCAGTGACCGCGGGACAGGGGCTGAAAAACTGTTTTTT.

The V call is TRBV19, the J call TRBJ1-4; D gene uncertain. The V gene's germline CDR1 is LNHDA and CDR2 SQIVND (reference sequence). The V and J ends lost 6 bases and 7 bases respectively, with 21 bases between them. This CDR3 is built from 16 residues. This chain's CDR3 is CASSPVGGRAGEKLFF. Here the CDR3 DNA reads TGTGCCAGTAGCCCGGTGGGAGGGAGGGCTGGTGAAAAACTGTTTTTT.

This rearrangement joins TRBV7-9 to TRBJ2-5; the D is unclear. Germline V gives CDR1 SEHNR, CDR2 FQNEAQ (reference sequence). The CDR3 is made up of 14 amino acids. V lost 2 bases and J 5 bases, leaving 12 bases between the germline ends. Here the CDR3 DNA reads TGTGCCAGCAGCTTACAATTTTCCTCTGAGACCCAGTACTTC. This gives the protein CASSLQFSSETQYF.

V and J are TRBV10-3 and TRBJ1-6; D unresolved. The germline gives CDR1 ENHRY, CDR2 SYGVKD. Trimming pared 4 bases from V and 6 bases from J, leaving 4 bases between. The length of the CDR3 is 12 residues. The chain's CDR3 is CAISGGNSPLHF. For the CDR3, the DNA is TGTGCCATCAGTGGAGGTAATTCACCCCTCCACTTT.

In nucleotides, the CDR3 is TGTGCCAGCAGACTTCCGGGACTCACCTACGAGCAGTACTTC. Translating it yields CASRLPGLTYEQYF. This chain connects TRBV28 to TRBJ2-7, with a possible D match to TRBD2 (6 bases). CDR1 is MDHEN and CDR2 is SYDVKM in the germline V gene. V lost 6 bases and J 2 bases, leaving 14 bases between the germline ends. This CDR3 has 14 residues.

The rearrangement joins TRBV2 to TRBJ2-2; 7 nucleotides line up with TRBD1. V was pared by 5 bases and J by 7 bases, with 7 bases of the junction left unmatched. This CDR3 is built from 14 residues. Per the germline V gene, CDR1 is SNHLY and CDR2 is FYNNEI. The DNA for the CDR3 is TGTGCCAGCAGTATTAACAGGGGCGGCGGGGAGCTGTTTTTT. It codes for CASSINRGGGELFF.